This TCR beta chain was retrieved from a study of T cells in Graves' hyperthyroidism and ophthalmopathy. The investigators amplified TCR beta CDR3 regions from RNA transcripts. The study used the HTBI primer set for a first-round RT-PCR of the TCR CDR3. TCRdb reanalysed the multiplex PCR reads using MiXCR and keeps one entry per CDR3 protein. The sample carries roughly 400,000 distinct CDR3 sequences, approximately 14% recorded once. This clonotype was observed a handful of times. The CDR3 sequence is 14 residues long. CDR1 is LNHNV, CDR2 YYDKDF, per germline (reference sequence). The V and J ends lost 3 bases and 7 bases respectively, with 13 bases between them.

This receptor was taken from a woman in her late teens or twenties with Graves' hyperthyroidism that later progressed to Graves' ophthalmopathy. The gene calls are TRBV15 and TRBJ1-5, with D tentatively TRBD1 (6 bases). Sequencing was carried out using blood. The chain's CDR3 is CATSSAGAEQPQHF. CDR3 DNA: TGTGCCACCAGCAGTGCAGGGGCGGAGCAGCCCCAGCATTTT.